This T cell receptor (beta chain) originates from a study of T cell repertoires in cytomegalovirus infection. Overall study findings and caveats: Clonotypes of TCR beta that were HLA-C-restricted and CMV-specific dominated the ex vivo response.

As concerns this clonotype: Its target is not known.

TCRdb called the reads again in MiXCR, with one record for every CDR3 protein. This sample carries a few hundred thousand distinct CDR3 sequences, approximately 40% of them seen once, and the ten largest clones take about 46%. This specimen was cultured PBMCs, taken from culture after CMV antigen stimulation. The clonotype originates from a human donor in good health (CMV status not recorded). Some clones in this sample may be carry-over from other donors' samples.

CDR3 bases: TGTGCCAGCAGTTTACACCCCAGGGGGACTGAAGCTTTCTTT. Its protein is CASSLHPRGTEAFF. The chain links TRBV6-5 to TRBJ1-1, with 7 bases fitting TRBD1. The CDR3 length is 14 residues. Germline V lookup: CDR1 MNHEY, CDR2 SVGAGI. V lost 4 bases to trimming and J lost 5 bases; unmatched junction nucleotides: 7.